The present T cell receptor (beta chain) was sequenced within a study of regulatory T cells in long-lasting Graves disease. This sample's time point: newly diagnosed GD, antithyroid drugs for less than 3 months. PBMC RNA was the source of the TCR library. This clonotype was detected many times. What it recognizes is unknown. Whole-study findings and limits: Persistent cases favored TRBV28, TRBJ1-2 and TRBJ2-5. Shared public clonotypes totalled approximately 3,000 in persistent patients, compared with about 990 in new patients.

With 4 bases clipped from V and 6 bases from J, the junction kept 1 base outside the gene matches. The CDR3 loop spans 14 amino acids. Germline V lookup: CDR1 DFQATT, CDR2 SNEGSKA (reference sequence). Libraries of TCR beta came from iRepertoire HTBI primers plus Arm-PCR of CDR3 regions. In TCRdb, the multiplex PCR reads were re-called with MiXCR into one record per CDR3 protein. The table records some 250,000 distinct CDR3 sequences, around 18% of them present only once. This sample was shared with a second study, whose subject was T cells in Graves' hyperthyroidism and ophthalmopathy. As that study records: When the TCR CDR3 underwent first-round RT-PCR, the HTBI primer set was used.

The specimen was peripheral blood mononuclear cells (PBMCs), collected at new diagnosis, from a patient treated with antithyroid drugs. This rearrangement joins TRBV20-1 to TRBJ2-2; 14 nucleotides align to TRBD2. This clonotype was obtained from a woman aged 25 to 39 with Graves disease. CDR3 nucleotides: TGCAGTGCTAAGACTAGCGGGGGGGCCGGGGAGCTGTTTTTT. Residues: CSAKTSGGAGELFF.